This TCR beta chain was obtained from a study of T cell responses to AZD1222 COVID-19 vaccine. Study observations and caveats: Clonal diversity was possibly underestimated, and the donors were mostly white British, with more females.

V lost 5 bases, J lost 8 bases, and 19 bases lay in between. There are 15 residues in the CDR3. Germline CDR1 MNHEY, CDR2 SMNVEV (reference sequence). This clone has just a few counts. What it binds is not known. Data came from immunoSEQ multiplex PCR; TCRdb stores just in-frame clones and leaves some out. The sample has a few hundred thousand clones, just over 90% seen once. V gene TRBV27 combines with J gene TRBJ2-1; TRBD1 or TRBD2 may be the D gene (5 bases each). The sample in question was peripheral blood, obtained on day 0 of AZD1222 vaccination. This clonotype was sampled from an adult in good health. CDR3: CASSTQRWGSDEQFF. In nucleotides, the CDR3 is TGTGCCAGCAGTACCCAGCGGTGGGGCTCGGATGAGCAGTTCTTC.